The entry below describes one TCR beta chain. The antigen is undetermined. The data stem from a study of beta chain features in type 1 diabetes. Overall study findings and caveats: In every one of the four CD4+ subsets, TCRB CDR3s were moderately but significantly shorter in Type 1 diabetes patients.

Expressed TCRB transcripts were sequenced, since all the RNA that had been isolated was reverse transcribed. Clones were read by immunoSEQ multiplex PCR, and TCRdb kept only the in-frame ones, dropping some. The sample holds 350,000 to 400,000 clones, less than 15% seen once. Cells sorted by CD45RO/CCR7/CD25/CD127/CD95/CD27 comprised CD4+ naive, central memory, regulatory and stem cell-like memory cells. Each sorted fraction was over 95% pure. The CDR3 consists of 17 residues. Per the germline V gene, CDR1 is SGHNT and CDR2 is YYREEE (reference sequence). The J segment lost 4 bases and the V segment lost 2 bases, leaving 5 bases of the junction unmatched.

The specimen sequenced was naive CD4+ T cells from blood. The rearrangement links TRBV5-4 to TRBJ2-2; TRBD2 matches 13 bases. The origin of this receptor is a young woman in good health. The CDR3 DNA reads TGTGCCAGCAGCTTAGGGGGACTAGCGGGAAGCACCGGGGAGCTGTTTTTT. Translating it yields CASSLGGLAGSTGELFF.